A selection of T cell receptor beta chains follows, all from one sample in a study of regulatory T cells in long-lasting Graves disease. TCRdb redid the calling of the multiplex PCR reads with MiXCR, one entry per CDR3 protein. The table includes approximately 350,000 distinct CDR3 sequences, around 15% detected once. These data also formed part of another study, on T cells in Graves' hyperthyroidism and ophthalmopathy.

This specimen was peripheral blood mononuclear cells (PBMCs), taken at new diagnosis, from a patient treated with antithyroid drugs. The receptors shown here come from a man between 35 and 55 years old with Graves disease. CDR3s include the opening cysteine and the closing phenylalanine or tryptophan. The D gene is left open where the match is weak. Clone size appears in some rows only: once, few, many, or a class for an expanded clone.

NA	TRBV2	TRBJ1-2	many	TGTGCCAGCAGTGAAATAAGGACTCACTCGGGCTATGGCTACACCTTC	CASSEIRTHSGYGYTF
NA	TRBV6-1	TRBJ2-7	many	TGTGCCAGTTCGACAACAGGGTGGGTCGACAAGCAGTACTTC	CASSTTGWVDKQYF
TRBD2	TRBV5-4	TRBJ2-5	many	TGTGCCAGCAGCGCGGGACTAGCGGGGGCGGAGACCCAGTACTTC	CASSAGLAGAETQYF
TRBD1	TRBV27	TRBJ2-7	NA	TGTGCCAGCAGTTTATTCTCCGGGACAGGGGCTTACTCCTACGAGCAGTACTTC	CASSLFSGTGAYSYEQYF
TRBD1	TRBV20-1	TRBJ1-5	many	TGCAGTGCTAGCGAGTCAGGGGGCGGGCAGCCCCAGCATTTT	CSASESGGGQPQHF
TRBD1	TRBV4-2	TRBJ2-5	many	TGTGCCAGCAGCTGGGGACAGGAACAAGAGACCCAGTACTTC	CASSWGQEQETQYF
NA	TRBV19	TRBJ1-5	few	TGTGCCAGTAGTAGGGGGAGACATCTGAATCAGCCCCAGCATTTT	CASSRGRHLNQPQHF
TRBD2	TRBV3-1	TRBJ2-1	NA	TGTGCCAGCAGCCAAGGGCGGGGGGCGTCGAATGAGCAGTTCTTC	CASSQGRGASNEQFF
TRBD1	TRBV5-1	TRBJ2-1	many	TGCGCCAGCAGCTTGGGGACAGGGGCGGGTGAGCAGTTCTTC	CASSLGTGAGEQFF
NA	TRBV18	TRBJ1-2	many	TGTGCCAGCTCACCACCGGATAGGGGATCTGGTGGCTACACCTTC	CASSPPDRGSGGYTF
TRBD2	TRBV11-2	TRBJ2-3	NA	TGTGCCAGCAGCATTAGCGGGGGGGCCACAGATACGCAGTATTTT	CASSISGGATDTQYF
TRBD1	TRBV2	TRBJ1-4	many	TGTGCCAGCAGGACTACCGGGACAGGGAAAGTAAAACTGTTTTTT	CASRTTGTGKVKLFF
TRBD1	TRBV20-1	TRBJ2-2	many	TGCAGTGCTAGACCCGGGACAGTGAACACCGGGGAGCTGTTTTTT	CSARPGTVNTGELFF
NA	TRBV7-9	TRBJ2-1	many	TGTGCCAGCAGCTTAGGTCACAATGAGCAGTTCTTC	CASSLGHNEQFF
NA	TRBV27	TRBJ1-5	many	TGTGCCAGCAGTCCGATGGGTAGCAATCAGCCCCAGCATTTT	CASSPMGSNQPQHF
TRBD1	TRBV19	TRBJ2-1	few	TGTGCCAGTAGTCTAGAGGGACAGATCAGCTCCTACAATGAGCAGTTCTTC	CASSLEGQISSYNEQFF
NA	TRBV13	TRBJ2-7	many	TGTGCCAGCAGCTCCCCCGGGCGCTCCTACGAGCAGTACTTC	CASSSPGRSYEQYF
NA	TRBV5-1	TRBJ1-3	NA	TGCGCCAGCAGCGGGGACATTGGAAACACCATATATTTT	CASSGDIGNTIYF
NA	TRBV7-2	TRBJ2-3	many	TGTGCCAGCAGCTCGGGGGGCCGAAGCACAGATACGCAGTATTTT	CASSSGGRSTDTQYF
NA	TRBV2	TRBJ1-1	many	TGTGCCAGCAGTGAAAGTGAAGCTTTCTTT	CASSESEAFF
NA	TRBV5-1	TRBJ1-1	few	TGCGCCAGCAGCTTGGGGGAAGTGGCCACTGAAGCTTTCTTT	CASSLGEVATEAFF